This T cell receptor beta chain is from a study of blood T cell repertoires in COVID-19 (dated by TCRdb to the early 2020s). Regarding the research as a whole: Samples from collaborators originated in the United States, Italy and Spain and spanned both the acute and convalescent phases of COVID-19. Deeply sampled blood TCRbeta repertoires from subjects exposed to, actively infected with, or recovered from COVID-19 were included in the dataset. The samples were drawn from the first 160 participants of the ongoing ImmuneRACE study and from 1,254 subjects provided by 6 global collaborators. The material from the prospective study consisted of cDNA or gDNA derived from T cells, B-cell-depleted T cells, or PBMCs. The repertoires were released in a freely available public database meant as a resource for research on the immune response to SARS-CoV-2. The sample metadata nearly always contained a de-identified subject ID, COVID-19 status, age in years and sex. Where HLA class I and class II types were available, the types were taken from metadata supplied by the sample provider, not from assay-based typing. Broader findings and caveats from the paper: How much clinical and demographic metadata was included differed by source and by participant, and the metadata was provided uncurated.

Per the germline V gene, ENHRY is the CDR1 and SYGVKD is the CDR2. The CDR3 spans 14 residues, from the cysteine through the phenylalanine. CDR3 DNA only is kept here, 42 bases in frame from base 1. V is reduced by 7 bases and J by 4 bases, leaving a spacing of 14 bases between them. Whole blood was collected in K2EDTA tubes by collaborating institutions according to the institutions' own protocols. For TCRbeta analysis, collaborators shipped samples in one of three forms: frozen whole blood, isolated PBMCs, or DNA extracted from either of those sample types. With regard to this clone: Its recognized antigen is unknown. No much larger clone is present one base from it, and per-base qualities are unavailable.

TCRbeta CDR3 regions were amplified from genomic DNA by means of the immunoSEQ Assay, a bias-controlled multiplex PCR. The original methods were these. The number of nucleated cells in each sample was estimated by amplification of reference gene primers within the assay. To quantify the absolute abundance of each unique TCRbeta CDR3 rearrangement, sequence reads were collapsed and filtered. For each sample, productive Simpson clonality was calculated by taking the square root of Simpson's diversity index across productive rearrangements. In its TCRdb copy, this immuneACCESS table keeps in-frame sequences only and misses some clones. Where compared with another copy, unresolved V genes explain less than half of these, and the others have no known cause. Clone size and V and J calls were adopted from that table, with D and trimming inferred from the DNA. A total of about 80,000 clones appear in this sample, approximately 90% of them only once. The leading ten clones occupy 6% to 7.5% of the sample.

The sequence is built from TRBV10-3 and TRBJ2-1, with no confident D gene call. Sequenced material: peripheral blood. This TCR came from a woman of 80 years or more with acute or convalescent COVID-19. The CDR3 reads as follows: CAIKGGKDYNEQFF. The base sequence is TGTGCCATCAAAGGCGGCAAGGATTACAATGAGCAGTTCTTC.